This T cell receptor (beta chain) emerged from a study of shared clonotypes between healthy human individuals. The deep-level immunoSEQ assay was used. Libraries were prepared by immunoSEQ multiplex PCR; TCRdb keeps only in-frame clonotypes and omits some of them. The sample includes fewer than 3 million clones, roughly 90% of them seen just once. The CDR3 consists of 12 residues. With V trimmed by 5 bases and J by 5 bases, 3 bases remained unmatched. CDR1 and CDR2 (germline): GTSNPN, SVGIG (reference sequence). Study-level findings and limits: Large sequencing depth failed to make sorted-subset sequencing complete, rarefaction showed. Generation probabilities of non-shared clonotypes were lower (relative to those shared by all four donors).

As for this clone: What it binds is not known. Other nucleotide sequences in the sample specify the same CDR3.

Sequenced material: naive CD4+ T cells from PBMCs. This sample's subset: CD45RA+ positively selected. The receptor was derived from a man aged 18 to 30 in good health. Some clones in this sample may be carry-over from other donors' samples. This chain links TRBV30 with TRBJ2-5; 9 positions match TRBD2. Written as DNA, the CDR3 is TGTGCCTGGGGGCGGGGGGGGGAGACCCAGTACTTC. It encodes CAWGRGGETQYF.